The source of this TCR beta chain is a study of blood T cells in healthy people across ages. Findings and caveats of the study: Per-million-T-cell TCR beta diversity fell roughly linearly with age. Long-lived donors carried more naive CD4+ cells and greater diversity than aged donors.

Remarks on this clonotype: What it binds is not known.

Together with a sample-barcoded 5' primer, a J-beta primer mix was included in a second PCR lasting 7 to 11 cycles. TCRdb analysed the 5' RACE reads with MiXCR anew, one entry per CDR3 protein. The sample lists over 1,500,000 distinct CDR3 sequences, approximately 39% occurring once. Every donor gave ten milliliters of peripheral blood. The CDR3 length is 14 residues. Deletions cut 6 bases from V and 8 bases from J, with 17 bases between. Germline CDR1 and CDR2: SGHTA and FQGTGA. The J gene is TRBJ2-1, the V gene TRBV7-3; a possible D gene is TRBD2 (7 bases). The clonotype was recovered from a human donor in good health. The material sequenced was blood. This CDR3 reads CASRTDGGRDEQFF. The DNA for the CDR3 is TGTGCCAGCAGGACCGACGGGGGGCGGGATGAGCAGTTCTTC.